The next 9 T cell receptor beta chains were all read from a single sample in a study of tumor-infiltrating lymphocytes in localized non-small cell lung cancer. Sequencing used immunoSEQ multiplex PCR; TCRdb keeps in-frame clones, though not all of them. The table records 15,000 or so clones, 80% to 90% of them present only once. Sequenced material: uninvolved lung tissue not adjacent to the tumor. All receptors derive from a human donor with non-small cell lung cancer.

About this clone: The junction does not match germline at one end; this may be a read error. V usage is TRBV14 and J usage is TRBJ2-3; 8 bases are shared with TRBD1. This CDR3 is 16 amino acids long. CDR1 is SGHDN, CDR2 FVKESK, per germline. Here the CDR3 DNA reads TGTGCCAGCAGTCAAGGGGCAGGGGGCTTCACAGATACGCAGTATTTT. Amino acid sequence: CASSQGAGGFTDTQYF. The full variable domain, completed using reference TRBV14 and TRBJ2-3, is EAGVTQFPSHSVIEKGQTVTLRCDPISGHDNLYWYRRVMGKEIKFLLHFVKESKQDESGMPNNRFLAERTGGTYSTLKVQPAELEDSGVYFCASSQGAGGFTDTQYFGPGTRLTVL.

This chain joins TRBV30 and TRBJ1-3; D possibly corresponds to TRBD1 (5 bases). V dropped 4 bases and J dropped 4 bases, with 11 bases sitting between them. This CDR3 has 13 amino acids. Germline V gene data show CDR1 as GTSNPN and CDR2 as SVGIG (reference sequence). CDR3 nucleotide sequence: TGTGCCTGGACCAGCCAGGGAGGAAACACCATATATTTT. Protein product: CAWTSQGGNTIYF.

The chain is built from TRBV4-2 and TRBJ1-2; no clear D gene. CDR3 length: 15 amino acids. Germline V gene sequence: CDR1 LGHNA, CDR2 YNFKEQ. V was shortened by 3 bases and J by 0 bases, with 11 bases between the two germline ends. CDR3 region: CASSQGGVPNYGYTF. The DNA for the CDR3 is TGTGCCAGCAGCCAGGGAGGAGTTCCTAACTATGGCTACACCTTC.

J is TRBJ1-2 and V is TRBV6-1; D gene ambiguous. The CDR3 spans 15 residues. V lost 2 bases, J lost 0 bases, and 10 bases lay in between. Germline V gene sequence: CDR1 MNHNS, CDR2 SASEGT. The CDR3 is CASSESRDPNYGYTF. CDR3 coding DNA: TGTGCCAGCAGTGAATCGAGGGATCCTAACTATGGCTACACCTTC.

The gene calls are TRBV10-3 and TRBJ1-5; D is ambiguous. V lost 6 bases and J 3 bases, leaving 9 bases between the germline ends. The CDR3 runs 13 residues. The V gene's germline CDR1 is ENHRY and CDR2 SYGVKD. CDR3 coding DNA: TGTGCCATCAGCGATTGGGACAATCAGCCCCAGCATTTT. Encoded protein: CAISDWDNQPQHF.

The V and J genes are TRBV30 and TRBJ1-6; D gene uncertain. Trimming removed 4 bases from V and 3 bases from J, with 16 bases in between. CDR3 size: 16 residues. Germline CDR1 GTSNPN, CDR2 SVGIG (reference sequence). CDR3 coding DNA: TGTGCCTGGACGGGCGAGTCGGGTTACTATAATTCACCCCTCCACTTT. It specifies CAWTGESGYYNSPLHF. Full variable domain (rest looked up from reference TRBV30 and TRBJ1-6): SQTIHQWPATLVQPVGSPLSLECTVEGTSNPNLYWYRQAAGRGLQLLFYSVGIGQISSEVPQNLSASRPQDRQFILSSKKLLLSDSGFYLCAWTGESGYYNSPLHFGNGTRLTVT.

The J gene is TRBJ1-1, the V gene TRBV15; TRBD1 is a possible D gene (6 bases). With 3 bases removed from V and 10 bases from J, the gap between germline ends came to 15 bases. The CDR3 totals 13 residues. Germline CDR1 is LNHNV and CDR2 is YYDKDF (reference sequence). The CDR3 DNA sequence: TGTGCCACCAGCAGGGAGGGAGGGGGGGTAGCTTTCTTT. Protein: CATSREGGGVAFF.

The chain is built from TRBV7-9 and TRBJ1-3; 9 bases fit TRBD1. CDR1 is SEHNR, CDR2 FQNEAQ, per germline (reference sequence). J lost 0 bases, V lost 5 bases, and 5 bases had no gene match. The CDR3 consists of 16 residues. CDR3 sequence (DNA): TGTGCCAGCAGCCACGGACAGGGGAGCTCTGGAAACACCATATATTTT. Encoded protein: CASSHGQGSSGNTIYF.

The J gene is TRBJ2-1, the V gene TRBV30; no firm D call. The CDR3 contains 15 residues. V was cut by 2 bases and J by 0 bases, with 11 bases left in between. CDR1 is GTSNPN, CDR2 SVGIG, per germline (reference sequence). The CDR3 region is CAWSKAQSSYNEQFF. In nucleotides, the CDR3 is TGTGCCTGGAGTAAAGCCCAGAGCTCCTACAATGAGCAGTTCTTC.